This T cell receptor (beta chain) was obtained from a study of CD8 T cells in ankylosing spondylitis (dated by TCRdb to between 2016 and 2019). Notes on the research overall: To find TCR variants linked to disease, the study profiled T cell receptor beta repertoires in ankylosing spondylitis patients and healthy donors. The full study cohort comprised about 25 ankylosing spondylitis patients and 85 to 120 healthy donors. Peripheral blood samples were taken, and synovial fluid was additionally collected from ankylosing spondylitis patients.

This clonotype was seen at least ten times. The specificity of this receptor is unknown. Within one base of it there is no much larger clone, and no base qualities were kept. Sequenced on an Illumina HiSeq 2500. Quantitative 5'-RACE with molecular barcodes was used to prepare TCR beta libraries. In the paper's pipeline: To identify disease-linked TCR variants, a new computational method was used, one built on a probabilistic model of VDJ rearrangement. TCRdb reworked the public reads: Q25 trimming with fastp, MiXCR clone assembly, productive beta chains retained. Each CDR3 protein appears once, grouped with its most common genes and DNA. These V and J calls derive from TCRdb rather than the authors' analysis. Across this sample there are under 150,000 distinct CDR3 sequences, with about a tenth seen only once. The leading ten clones occupy 2.5% to 3.5% of the sample. Reading the germline V gene (reference sequence) gives CDR1 LNHNV and CDR2 YYDKDF. Trimming takes 4 bases from V and 4 bases from J, and the germline ends sit 8 bases apart. The CDR3 covers 13 residues, taking in both the cysteine and the phenylalanine. The retained sequence is limited to the CDR3, 39 bases, with the frame set at the first base.

Broader findings and caveats from the paper: Some TCR beta motif variants had previously been reported in synovial fluid and blood of reactive arthritis patients, which suggested common disease-initiation mechanisms. The disease-linked clones were reported to be significantly enriched in matched synovial fluid samples from ankylosing spondylitis patients. Blood from ankylosing spondylitis patients appeared to be characterized by a TCR beta motif made up of fewer than ten highly homologous amino acid variants. In peripheral blood, the disease-linked clones were found at relatively low frequencies and had a CD8+ phenotype.

The sample comprised blood, either unsorted or a sorted T cell fraction (not recorded which). Recombination linked TRBV15 to TRBJ2-1, and perhaps TRBD2 as D gene, on 6 matching bases. The clonotype comes from a male donor with ankylosing spondylitis or in good health (not recorded which). Here the CDR3 is given as CATSKAGYNEQFF. The bases read TGTGCCACCAGCAAGGCGGGGTACAATGAGCAGTTCTTC.